The 27 T cell receptor beta chains presented below share a single source sample, sequenced in a study of cytomegalovirus exposure and HLA in healthy donors. PCR involved 60 Vbeta and 13 Jbeta primers. The table came from immunoSEQ multiplex PCR; TCRdb's copy has only in-frame clones and leaves some out. The sample contains 100,000 to 150,000 clones, approximately 79% of which appear only once. Sequencing used PBMCs. These TCRs come from a man aged 30 to 39 in good health and CMV-seronegative.

This clone was found a few times. In nucleotides, the CDR3 is TGTGCCAGCAGTTACGGAGGGACAGGGACAATTTACGAGCAGTACTTC. This codes for CASSYGGTGTIYEQYF. The chain uses TRBV6-5 and TRBJ2-7; 9 bases match TRBD1. After removal of 2 bases from V and 4 bases from J, the junction contained 9 bases not matched to a gene. This CDR3 has 16 residues. The germline gives CDR1 MNHEY, CDR2 SVGAGI.

The chain combines TRBV5-5 with TRBJ2-7; TRBD1 matches at 10 bases. The J segment lost 3 bases and the V segment lost 4 bases, leaving 1 base of the junction unmatched. The CDR3 length is 13 residues. From germline, CDR1 is SGHKS and CDR2 YYEKEE (reference sequence). The DNA of the CDR3 is TGTGCCAGCAGCGGGACAGGGGACTACGAGCAGTACTTC. Protein product: CASSGTGDYEQYF.

Only a few counts were recorded for this clone. J is TRBJ2-5 and V is TRBV7-7; 8 bases line up with TRBD1. The CDR3 loop spans 14 amino acids. Germline V CDR1 and CDR2: SSHAT, FNYEAQ (reference sequence). J lost 4 bases, V lost 3 bases, and 4 bases had no gene match. The CDR3 is CASSFQGARETQYF. The CDR3 DNA reads TGTGCCAGCAGCTTCCAGGGGGCCAGAGAGACCCAGTACTTC.

CDR3 residues: CASSVVRERSQYF. The CDR3 region has the DNA TGTGCCAGCAGCGTTGTTCGGGAGAGATCTCAGTACTTC. This chain uses TRBV7-2 with TRBJ2-5, with a possible D match to TRBD2 (6 bases). The CDR3 has 13 amino acids. V lost 5 bases and J 11 bases, leaving 18 bases between the germline ends. Germline assignment: CDR1 SGHTA and CDR2 FQGNSA. The entire variable domain, with the rest obtained from reference TRBV7-2 and TRBJ2-5, is as follows: GAGVSQSPSNKVTEKGKDVELRCDPISGHTALYWYRQSLGQGLEFLIYFQGNSAPDKSGLPSDRFSAERTGGSVSTLTIQRTQQEDSAVYLCASSVVRERSQYFGPGTRLLVL.

This clone was observed a handful of times. DNA of the CDR3: TGTGCCAGTAGTGACCGCTTTATCGCGGGGGGCAGCTACGAGCAGTACTTC. It translates to CASSDRFIAGGSYEQYF. The gene calls are TRBV19 and TRBJ2-7; TRBD2 matches at 8 bases. The germline CDR1 and CDR2 sequences are LNHDA and SQIVND (reference sequence). Trimming took 5 bases from V and 3 from J; bases not matched to a gene: 15. CDR3 length equals 17 residues. Filled out from reference TRBV19 and TRBJ2-7, the complete variable domain reads DGGITQSPKYLFRKEGQNVTLSCEQNLNHDAMYWYRQDPGQGLRLIYYSQIVNDFQKGDIAEGYSVSREKKESFPLTVTSAQKNPTAFYLCASSDRFIAGGSYEQYFGPGTRLTVT.

This clone is a singleton in its sample. The genes are TRBV18 and TRBJ1-2; the D gene is possibly TRBD1 (6 bases). This CDR3 contains 14 residues. Germline loops: CDR1 KGHSH, CDR2 LQKENI. The V and J ends lost 0 bases and 4 bases respectively, with 9 bases between them. CDR3 bases: TGTGCCAGCTCACCACCCGGACAGTTCTATGGCTACACCTTC. Protein product: CASSPPGQFYGYTF.

This clone came up a few times. The chain has TRBV4-2 and TRBJ2-7, with 8 positions matching TRBD2. V lost 3 bases to trimming and J lost 4 bases; unmatched junction nucleotides: 5. The CDR3 has 14 amino acids. Germline V gene sequence: CDR1 LGHNA, CDR2 YNFKEQ. CDR3 bases: TGTGCCAGCAGCCAGGGGACTAGATCGTACGAGCAGTACTTC. Amino acids: CASSQGTRSYEQYF.

V and J are TRBV9 and TRBJ2-2, with TRBD2 matching 10 bases. The germline V gene has CDR1 SGDLS and CDR2 YYNGEE. The CDR3 covers 17 residues. Trimming took 1 base from V and 1 from J; bases not matched to a gene: 4. Written as DNA, the CDR3 is TGTGCCAGCAGCGTACAGCGGGGGGGCGGGAACACCGGGGAGCTGTTTTTT. This sequence encodes CASSVQRGGGNTGELFF.

The genes are TRBV5-6 and TRBJ1-4; D may be TRBD1 (5 bases). Looked up from germline, CDR1 is SGHDT and CDR2 is YYEEEE. The V end was cut by 4 bases, the J end by 12 bases, with 13 bases between. This CDR3 has 12 residues. As DNA, the CDR3 is TGTGCCAGCAGCCTACACAAAGGGGAACTGTTTTTT. Its protein is CASSLHKGELFF.

The genes are TRBV4-2 and TRBJ2-7; 8 bases map to TRBD2. The CDR3 loop spans 17 amino acids. The V and J ends lost 5 bases and 6 bases, in that order; junction bases with no gene match: 18. CDR1 is LGHNA and CDR2 is YNFKEQ in the germline V gene. DNA for the CDR3: TGTGCCAGCAGCGGCTCCCTCACGGCGGGGGGACTTGCCGAGCAGTACTTC. Its translation is CASSGSLTAGGLAEQYF.

The sample holds a few counts of this clone. This chain uses TRBV30 with TRBJ2-5, with 9 bases aligning to TRBD2. In germline, CDR1 is GTSNPN, CDR2 SVGIG (reference sequence). The CDR3 consists of 15 residues. J was trimmed by 5 bases and V by 4 bases; bases with no gene match: 11. This CDR3 is CAWTQRRGGVETQYF. The CDR3 region has the DNA TGTGCCTGGACACAACGGCGGGGGGGCGTTGAGACCCAGTACTTC.

CDR3 bases: TGTGCCAGCAAACAGGGCGGTGGTCGTGATACTGAAGCTTTCTTT. Amino acid sequence: CASKQGGGRDTEAFF. V gene TRBV6-5 combines with J gene TRBJ1-1, with D possibly being TRBD1 (6 bases). V lost 7 bases, J lost 5 bases, and 20 bases lay in between. Looked up from germline, CDR1 is MNHEY and CDR2 is SVGAGI. This CDR3 region has 15 residues.

The chain couples TRBV5-1 to TRBJ2-1, with TRBD2 matching 16 bases. CDR1 SGHRS and CDR2 YFSETQ come from the germline V gene. V was pared by 4 bases and J by 2 bases, with 6 bases of the junction left unmatched. The CDR3 extends over 18 amino acids. The CDR3, as DNA: TGCGCCAGCAGCCCGGGACTAGCGGGGGGGTTCACCTACAATGAGCAGTTCTTC. Translated: CASSPGLAGGFTYNEQFF.

This clone was observed a handful of times. The V and J genes are TRBV19 and TRBJ1-2; TRBD1 is a possible D gene (6 bases). The length of the CDR3 is 16 residues. Per the germline V gene, CDR1 is LNHDA and CDR2 is SQIVND (reference sequence). Trimming removed 1 base at V and 6 bases at J, with 18 bases between. This chain's CDR3 is CASSIVRAPQGHGYTF. CDR3 bases: TGTGCCAGTAGTATAGTTCGGGCTCCACAGGGCCATGGCTACACCTTC.

This chain connects TRBV10-2 to TRBJ1-4; tentative D call: TRBD1 (5 bases). The ends were cut back, 6 bases at V and 7 bases at J, with 18 bases in the middle. The CDR3 runs to 15 residues. Germline CDR1 and CDR2: WSHSY and SAAADI. DNA of the CDR3: TGCGCCAGCAGCGGACGCGGGGCGCCTGGTGAAAAACTGTTTTTT. This sequence encodes CASSGRGAPGEKLFF.

In its sample, this clone was seen a few times. The V and J genes are TRBV5-1 and TRBJ1-1; TRBD1 might be the D (5 bases). V was trimmed by 5 bases and J by 0 bases, leaving 17 bases between them. Germline CDR1 is SGHRS and CDR2 is YFSETQ. This CDR3 contains 16 residues. CDR3 bases: TGCGCCAGCAGAGTGGGGGGGTCGCGGATGAACACTGAAGCTTTCTTT. It yields the protein CASRVGGSRMNTEAFF.

This chain uses TRBV9 with TRBJ1-2, with D unclear. The CDR3 has 14 residues. The V end lost 4 bases, the J end lost 2 bases, and 12 bases lay between the germline ends. CDR1 SGDLS and CDR2 YYNGEE come from the germline V gene. This CDR3 reads CASSPRGSNYGYTF. CDR3 DNA: TGTGCCAGCAGCCCGCGCGGTTCGAACTATGGCTACACCTTC.

The rearrangement uses TRBV5-1 and TRBJ1-5; the match to TRBD1 covers 10 bases. V shed 4 bases, J shed 4 bases, and the junction held 5 bases outside the gene matches. The CDR3 extends over 15 amino acids. CDR1 is SGHRS, CDR2 YFSETQ, per germline. CDR3: CASSPTGGLNQPQHF. The CDR3 DNA reads TGCGCCAGCAGCCCGACAGGGGGCTTGAATCAGCCCCAGCATTTT.

The rearrangement uses TRBV11-2 and TRBJ2-2; maybe TRBD1 (5 bases). The CDR3 is 13 residues long. Looked up from germline, CDR1 is SGHAT and CDR2 is FQNNGV. Trimming cost V 6 bases and J 5 bases, with 10 bases left between them. The chain's CDR3 is CASRLGQTGELFF. Written as DNA, the CDR3 is TGTGCCAGCAGACTCGGACAAACCGGGGAGCTGTTTTTT.

This clone was seen a few times. CDR3 amino acids: CASSYWDRGTTEAFF. CDR3 coding DNA: TGTGCCAGCAGCTACTGGGACAGGGGTACCACTGAAGCTTTCTTT. The rearrangement links TRBV5-6 to TRBJ1-1, with 10 positions matching TRBD1. Per germline, CDR1 SGHDT and CDR2 YYEEEE. The CDR3 is made up of 15 amino acids. V trimming: 3 bases; J trimming: 4 bases; junction bases outside the gene matches: 6.

The chain has TRBV10-3 and TRBJ1-3, with 7 bases lining up with TRBD1. The length of the CDR3 is 15 residues. After removal of 11 bases from V and 3 bases from J, the junction contained 13 bases not matched to a gene. Germline V gene lookup returns CDR1 ENHRY and CDR2 SYGVKD. The CDR3 here is CAVAVDRNYGNTIYF. CDR3 DNA: TGTGCCGTCGCCGTGGACAGGAATTATGGAAACACCATATATTTT.

The chain couples TRBV11-2 to TRBJ2-1, with D maybe TRBD1 (5 bases). The V end was cut by 4 bases, the J end by 3 bases, with 7 bases between. This CDR3 is 13 amino acids long. Germline V gene data show CDR1 as SGHAT and CDR2 as FQNNGV. The CDR3 nucleotides are TGTGCCAGCAGCTCTGACAGCTACAATGAGCAGTTCTTC. As protein: CASSSDSYNEQFF.

In its sample, this clone was seen once. The chain recombines TRBV4-1 with TRBJ2-3; D is perhaps TRBD2 (5 bases). V gave up 0 bases and J gave up 4 bases, with 26 bases separating them. Per germline, CDR1 MGHRA and CDR2 YSYEKL. The CDR3 spans 20 residues. The CDR3 protein is CASSQEVRDLVGGGADTQYF. The DNA for the CDR3 is TGCGCCAGCAGCCAAGAAGTAAGGGATCTGGTTGGCGGAGGTGCAGATACGCAGTATTTT.

Worth noting for this clone: It is likely a read error, because the conserved phenylalanine at the end of the CDR3 is missing. Because the CDR3's place on the DNA is in doubt, the DNA is left out and the CDR3 is given as listed by TCRdb. The genes are TRBV10-2 and TRBJ1-4. Counting both end residues, the CDR3 totals 16 amino acids. Germline CDR1 WSHSY, CDR2 SAAADI. Here the CDR3 reads CASSNVVVDNEKLLFM.

The chain carries TRBV6-1 and TRBJ2-3, with D possibly TRBD1 on 6 matching bases. With 4 bases removed from V and 6 bases from J, the gap between germline ends came to 14 bases. Per germline, CDR1 MNHNS and CDR2 SASEGT. The CDR3 covers 14 residues. The CDR3 reads CASSAGQPQDTQYF. Here the CDR3 DNA reads TGTGCCAGCAGTGCCGGACAGCCCCAGGATACGCAGTATTTT.

This chain uses TRBV18 with TRBJ2-1; D is uncertain. The V gene's germline CDR1 is KGHSH and CDR2 LQKENI. There are 12 residues in the CDR3. V dropped 0 bases and J dropped 10 bases, with 7 bases sitting between them. The CDR3 sequence: CASSPPLSEQFF. CDR3 sequence (DNA): TGTGCCAGCTCACCACCGTTGTCAGAGCAGTTCTTC.

J is TRBJ2-2 and V is TRBV7-9, with 7 bases that match TRBD1. Germline trimming cut 3 bases from V and 0 bases from J; bases unmatched to any gene: 7. The CDR3 is 17 amino acids. Per the germline V gene, CDR1 is SEHNR and CDR2 is FQNEAQ (reference sequence). CDR3 sequence: CASSLGQGQTNTGELFF. The CDR3 nucleotides read TGTGCCAGCAGCTTGGGCCAGGGACAGACGAACACCGGGGAGCTGTTTTTT.